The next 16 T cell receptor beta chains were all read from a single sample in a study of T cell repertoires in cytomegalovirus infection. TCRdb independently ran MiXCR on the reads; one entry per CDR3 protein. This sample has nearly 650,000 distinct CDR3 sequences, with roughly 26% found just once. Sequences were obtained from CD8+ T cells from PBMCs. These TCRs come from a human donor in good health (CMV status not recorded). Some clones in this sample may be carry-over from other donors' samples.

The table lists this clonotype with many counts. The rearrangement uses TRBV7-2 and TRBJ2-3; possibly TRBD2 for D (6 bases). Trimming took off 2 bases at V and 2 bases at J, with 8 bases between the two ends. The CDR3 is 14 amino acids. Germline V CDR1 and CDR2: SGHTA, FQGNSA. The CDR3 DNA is TGTGCCAGCAGCTTATGGACTAACACAGATACGCAGTATTTT. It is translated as CASSLWTNTDTQYF.

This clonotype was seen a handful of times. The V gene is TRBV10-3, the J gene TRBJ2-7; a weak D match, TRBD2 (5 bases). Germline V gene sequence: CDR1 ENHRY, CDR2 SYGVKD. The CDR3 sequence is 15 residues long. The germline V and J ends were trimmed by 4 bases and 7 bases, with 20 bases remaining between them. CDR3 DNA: TGTGCCATCAGTGGTGGAGACACCTTTTGGGAGGAGCAGTACTTC. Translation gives CAISGGDTFWEEQYF.

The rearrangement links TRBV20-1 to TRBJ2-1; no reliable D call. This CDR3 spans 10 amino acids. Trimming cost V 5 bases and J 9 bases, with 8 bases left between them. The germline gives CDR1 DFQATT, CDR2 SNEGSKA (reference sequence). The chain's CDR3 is CSAPGGEQFF. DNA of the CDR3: TGCAGTGCTCCGGGTGGTGAGCAGTTCTTC.

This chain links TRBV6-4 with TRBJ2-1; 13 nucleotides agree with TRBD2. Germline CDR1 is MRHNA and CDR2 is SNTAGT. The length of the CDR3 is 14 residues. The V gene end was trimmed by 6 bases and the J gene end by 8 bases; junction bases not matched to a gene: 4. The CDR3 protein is CASRLAGGRYEQFF. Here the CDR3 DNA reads TGTGCCAGCAGACTAGCGGGGGGGCGGTATGAGCAGTTCTTC.

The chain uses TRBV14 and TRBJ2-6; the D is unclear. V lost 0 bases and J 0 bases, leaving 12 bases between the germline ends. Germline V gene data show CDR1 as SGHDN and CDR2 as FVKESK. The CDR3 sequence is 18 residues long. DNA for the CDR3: TGTGCCAGCAGCCAAGAATCGGTATTGATCTCTGGGGCCAACGTCCTGACTTTC. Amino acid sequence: CASSQESVLISGANVLTF.

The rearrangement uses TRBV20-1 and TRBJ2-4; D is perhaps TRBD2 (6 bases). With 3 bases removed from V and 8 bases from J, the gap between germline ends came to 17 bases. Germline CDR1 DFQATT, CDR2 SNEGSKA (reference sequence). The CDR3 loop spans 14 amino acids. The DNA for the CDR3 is TGCAGTGCTAGTAATAGTCGGGGCGGGGACATTCAGTACTTC. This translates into CSASNSRGGDIQYF.

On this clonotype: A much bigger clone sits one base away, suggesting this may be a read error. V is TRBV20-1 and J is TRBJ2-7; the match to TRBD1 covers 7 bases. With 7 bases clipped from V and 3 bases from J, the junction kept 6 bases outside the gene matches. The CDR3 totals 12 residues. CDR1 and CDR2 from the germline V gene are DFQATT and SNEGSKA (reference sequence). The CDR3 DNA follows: TGCAGTGTAAGGACAGGAGACTACGAGCAGTACTTC. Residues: CSVRTGDYEQYF.

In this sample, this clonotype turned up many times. The DNA for the CDR3 is TGTGCCAGCAGCCGACTAGCGGGGGGGCGGACAGATACGCAGTATTTT. It is translated as CASSRLAGGRTDTQYF. The rearrangement joins TRBV7-8 to TRBJ2-3, with 14 bases aligning to TRBD2. Germline loops: CDR1 SGHVS, CDR2 FQNEAQ. CDR3 length: 16 amino acids. The V gene end was trimmed by 5 bases and the J gene end by 3 bases; junction bases not matched to a gene: 4.

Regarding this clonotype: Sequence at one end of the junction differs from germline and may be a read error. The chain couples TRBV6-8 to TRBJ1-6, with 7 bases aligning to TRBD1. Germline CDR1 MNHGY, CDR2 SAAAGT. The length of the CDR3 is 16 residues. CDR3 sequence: CASNYSRGGDGSPLHF. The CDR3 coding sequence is TGTGCCAGCAATTACTCGAGAGGGGGCGACGGATCACCCCTCCACTTT.

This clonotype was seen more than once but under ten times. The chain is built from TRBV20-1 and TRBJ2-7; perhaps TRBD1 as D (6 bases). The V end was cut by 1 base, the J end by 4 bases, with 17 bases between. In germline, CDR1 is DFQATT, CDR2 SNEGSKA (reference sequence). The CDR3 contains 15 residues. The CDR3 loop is CSARANGNRDYEQYF. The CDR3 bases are TGCAGTGCTAGAGCGAACGGGAACAGGGATTACGAGCAGTACTTC.

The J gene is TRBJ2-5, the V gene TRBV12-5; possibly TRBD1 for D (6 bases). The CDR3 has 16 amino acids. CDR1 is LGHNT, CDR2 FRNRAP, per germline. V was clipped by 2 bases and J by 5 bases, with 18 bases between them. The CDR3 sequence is CASGLLGTPGTETQYF. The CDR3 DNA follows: TGTGCTAGTGGTTTGCTCGGGACACCTGGAACCGAGACCCAGTACTTC.

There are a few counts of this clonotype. CDR3 bases: TGTGCCAGCAGCTTGGGTGTCTCTGGCTACACCTTC. Protein sequence: CASSLGVSGYTF. The chain employs TRBV7-9 and TRBJ1-2, with unresolved D. Trimming took 3 bases from V and 7 from J, leaving 9 bases between them. This CDR3 is built from 12 residues. CDR1 and CDR2 (germline): SEHNR, FQNEAQ (reference sequence).

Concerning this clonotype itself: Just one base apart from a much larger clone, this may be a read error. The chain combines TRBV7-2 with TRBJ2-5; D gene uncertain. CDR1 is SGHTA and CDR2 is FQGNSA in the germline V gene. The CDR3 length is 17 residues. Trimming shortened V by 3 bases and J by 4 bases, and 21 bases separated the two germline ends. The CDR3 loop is CASSFTIWWAPGETQYF. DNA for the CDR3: TGTGCCAGCAGCTTTACGATTTGGTGGGCGCCCGGAGAGACCCAGTACTTC.

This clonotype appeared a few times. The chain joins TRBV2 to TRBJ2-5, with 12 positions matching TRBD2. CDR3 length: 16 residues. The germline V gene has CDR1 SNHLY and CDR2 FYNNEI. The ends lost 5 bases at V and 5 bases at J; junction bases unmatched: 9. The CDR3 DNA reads TGTGCCAGCAGTCTCCTGACTAGCGGGGGTGTTGAGACCCAGTACTTC. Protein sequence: CASSLLTSGGVETQYF.

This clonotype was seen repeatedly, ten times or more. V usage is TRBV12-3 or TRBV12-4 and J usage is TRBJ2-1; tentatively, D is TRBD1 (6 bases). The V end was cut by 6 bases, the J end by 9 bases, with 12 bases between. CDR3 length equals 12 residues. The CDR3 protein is CASRSGGGEQFF. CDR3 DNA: TGTGCCAGCAGGTCTGGGGGCGGTGAGCAGTTCTTC.

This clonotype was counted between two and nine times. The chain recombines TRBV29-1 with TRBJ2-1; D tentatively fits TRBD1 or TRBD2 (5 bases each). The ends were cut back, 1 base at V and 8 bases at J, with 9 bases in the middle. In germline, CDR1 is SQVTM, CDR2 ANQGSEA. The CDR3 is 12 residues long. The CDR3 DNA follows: TGCAGCGTTGAAGGAGGGGAGCATGAGCAGTTCTTC. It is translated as CSVEGGEHEQFF.